Sequencing of this TCR beta chain was carried out in a study of blood T cell repertoires in COVID-19. Overall study context: Samples taken during acute and convalescent COVID-19 were collected in the United States, Italy and Spain. The cDNA or gDNA used as material had been derived from T cells, B-cell-depleted T cells, or PBMCs.

Per the original methods: The authors estimated nucleated cell counts from reference gene primer amplification. Method: immunoSEQ multiplex PCR; TCRdb's copy keeps in-frame clones and lacks some. The V and J calls and clone size are taken from that table; D and trimming were inferred from the DNA. Here the sample spans under 100,000 clones, around three quarters being singletons. The CDR3 loop spans 16 amino acids. V lost 0 bases and J 1 base, leaving 10 bases between the germline ends. Germline CDR1 reads SGHRS; CDR2 reads YFSETQ. Sequencing was performed on peripheral blood. The sequence derives from a woman aged 80 or over with active or convalescent COVID-19. V gene TRBV5-1 combines with J gene TRBJ2-2; the D gene is possibly TRBD1 (5 bases). The CDR3 nucleotides read TGCGCCAGCAGCTTGGGGCTGACAGTGAACACCGGGGAGCTGTTTTTT. Amino acids: CASSLGLTVNTGELFF.